Presented here are 26 T cell receptor beta chains from one specimen sequenced in a study of shared clonotypes between healthy human individuals. Assay: immunoSEQ multiplex PCR; the TCRdb copy retains only in-frame clones and omits some. The sample gives 2 million or so clones, over 85% of which show up once; more than 0.1% is in the top ten. The sample was naive CD4+ T cells sorted from blood. The subset denotes: CD45RA+ positively selected. These receptors were collected from a man between 18 and 35 years old in good health.

V is TRBV28 and J is TRBJ2-7, with 8 bases identical to TRBD1. CDR3 length equals 15 residues. With V trimmed by 3 bases and J by 2 bases, 6 bases remained unmatched. CDR1 and CDR2 from the germline V gene are MDHEN and SYDVKM. The CDR3 DNA sequence: TGTGCCAGCAGTTTTCGGGACAGGAATGCCTACGAGCAGTACTTC. It encodes CASSFRDRNAYEQYF. Supplemented by reference TRBV28 and TRBJ2-7, the full variable domain reads DVKVTQSSRYLVKRTGEKVFLECVQDMDHENMFWYRQDPGLGLRLIYFSYDVKMKEKGDIPEGYSVSREKKERFSLILESASTNQTSMYLCASSFRDRNAYEQYFGPGTRLTVT.

The chain couples TRBV5-4 to TRBJ1-4; 7 nucleotides agree with TRBD1. The CDR3 sequence is 13 residues long. Germline V gene sequence: CDR1 SGHNT, CDR2 YYREEE (reference sequence). The J segment lost 16 bases and the V segment lost 0 bases, leaving 9 bases of the junction unmatched. The CDR3 bases are TGTGCCAGCAGCTTGGCCCTCGGGACAGTGGCGTTTTTT. Translating it yields CASSLALGTVAFF.

Remarks on this clone: Sequence at one end of the junction differs from germline and may be a read error. The chain joins TRBV7-7 to TRBJ2-3; either TRBD1 or TRBD2 may supply D (5 bases each). The germline V gene encodes CDR1 SSHAT and CDR2 FNYEAQ (reference sequence). This CDR3 region has 15 residues. CDR3 bases: TGTGCTAGCAGCACACACGTTGGGGCTAGCGATACGCAGTATTTT. It codes for CASSTHVGASDTQYF.

The sample holds one count of this clone. Other DNA sequences of this sample code for an identical CDR3. The CDR3 loop is CASSLDQPQHF. CDR3 bases: TGTGCCAGCAGTCTAGATCAGCCCCAGCATTTT. The chain is built from TRBV6-6 and TRBJ1-5; D remains unclear. V was pared by 5 bases and J by 5 bases, with 4 bases between. This CDR3 has 11 residues. CDR1 and CDR2 from the germline V gene are MNHNY and SVGAGI (reference sequence).

On this clone: Other nucleotide sequences from this sample produce the same CDR3. The V call is TRBV6-5, the J call TRBJ2-3; D is uncertain. The CDR3 has 12 residues. V was clipped by 6 bases and J by 0 bases, with 4 bases between them. Germline CDR1 MNHEY, CDR2 SVGAGI. CDR3 sequence: CASRESTDTQYF. CDR3 nucleotides: TGTGCCAGCAGGGAGAGCACAGATACGCAGTATTTT.

The CDR3 sequence is CASSIKMTGSDNSPLHF. In DNA, the CDR3 is TGTGCCAGTAGTATTAAAATGACCGGAAGCGATAATTCACCCCTCCACTTT. This rearrangement joins TRBV19 to TRBJ1-6; no reliable D call. Germline V gives CDR1 LNHDA, CDR2 SQIVND (reference sequence). V lost 3 bases to trimming and J lost 5 bases, with 17 bases between them. This CDR3 region has 17 residues.

The chain carries TRBV10-1 and TRBJ1-3, with 7 bases identical to TRBD1. The germline V gene encodes CDR1 WNHNN and CDR2 SYGVQD (reference sequence). The ends lost 7 bases at V and 2 bases at J; junction bases unmatched: 8. The CDR3 spans 15 residues. The CDR3 here is CASNRGSRAGNTIYF. In DNA form, the CDR3 reads TGCGCCAGCAACAGGGGTAGTAGGGCTGGAAACACCATATATTTT.

About this clone: Other DNA sequences in the sample encode the same CDR3. The chain links TRBV27 to TRBJ1-2, with D unresolved. CDR1 MNHEY and CDR2 SMNVEV come from the germline V gene (reference sequence). This CDR3 comprises 12 residues. With 5 bases removed from V and 0 bases from J, the gap between germline ends came to 4 bases. The CDR3 is CASSTANYGYTF. The CDR3 nucleotides read TGTGCCAGCAGTACGGCTAACTATGGCTACACCTTC.

The chain links TRBV11-2 to TRBJ2-1; 8 bases are a match to TRBD1. CDR1 is SGHAT, CDR2 FQNNGV, per germline. V lost 2 bases to trimming and J lost 6 bases; unmatched junction nucleotides: 0. CDR3 length equals 13 residues. The CDR3 loop reads CASSLTGGNEQFF. In DNA, the CDR3 is TGTGCCAGCAGCTTAACAGGGGGCAATGAGCAGTTCTTC.

Details on this clone: Other DNA sequences in this sample translate to the same CDR3. V and J are TRBV5-1 and TRBJ2-7, with 12 bases identical to TRBD2. This CDR3 comprises 15 residues. Germline assignment: CDR1 SGHRS and CDR2 YFSETQ. Trimming at V came to 4 bases and at J to 4 bases, leaving 6 bases not matched to a gene. CDR3 region: CASSQTSGSAYEQYF. As DNA, the CDR3 is TGCGCCAGCAGCCAGACTAGCGGGAGCGCGTACGAGCAGTACTTC.

The chain has TRBV30 and TRBJ1-1; D may be TRBD1 (5 bases). The CDR3 sequence is 14 residues long. In germline, CDR1 is GTSNPN, CDR2 SVGIG (reference sequence). Trimming removed 7 bases from V and 5 bases from J, with 20 bases in between. CDR3 DNA: TGTGCCTCGAATATCATGGGAAAGGGGACTGAAGCTTTCTTT. Amino acid sequence: CASNIMGKGTEAFF.

The V gene is TRBV2, the J gene TRBJ1-5; D not resolved. V lost 8 bases to trimming and J lost 0 bases, with 11 bases between them. Germline CDR1 is SNHLY and CDR2 is FYNNEI. The CDR3 loop spans 14 amino acids. The CDR3 spells CASSSAISNQPQHF. CDR3 DNA sequence: TGTGCCAGCTCGTCGGCAATTAGCAATCAGCCCCAGCATTTT. Full variable domain (outside the CDR3, taken from reference TRBV2 and TRBJ1-5): EPEVTQTPSHQVTQMGQEVILRCVPISNHLYFYWYRQILGQKVEFLVSFYNNEISEKSEIFDDQFSVERPDGSNFTLKIRSTKLEDSAMYFCASSSAISNQPQHFGDGTRLSIL.

As concerns this clone: The sample carries other DNA sequences with the same CDR3. The genes are TRBV5-1 and TRBJ1-1; D not certain. CDR3 length equals 12 residues. CDR1 and CDR2 from the germline V gene are SGHRS and YFSETQ. Trimming stripped 0 bases from V and 2 bases from J, with 2 bases between. As DNA, the CDR3 is TGCGCCAGCAGCTTGGTAAACACTGAAGCTTTCTTT. Protein product: CASSLVNTEAFF.

The rearrangement uses TRBV2 and TRBJ2-7; a weak D match, TRBD2 (6 bases). Deletions cut 1 base from V and 6 bases from J, with 13 bases between. This CDR3 is built from 14 residues. Germline V CDR1 and CDR2: SNHLY, FYNNEI. The CDR3 here is CASSEVRVGGEQYF. In DNA, the CDR3 is TGTGCCAGCAGTGAAGTCAGGGTCGGGGGCGAGCAGTACTTC.

The chain has TRBV4-1 and TRBJ2-7; possible D gene TRBD2, 5 bases. CDR3 size: 16 residues. V lost 0 bases, J lost 7 bases, and 19 bases lay in between. Germline CDR1 is MGHRA and CDR2 is YSYEKL. DNA for the CDR3: TGCGCCAGCAGCCAAGATAGTATGGCAAGCCGGGGAGAGCAGTACTTC. It translates to CASSQDSMASRGEQYF.

This sequence joins TRBV6-1 and TRBJ2-3; 7 bases map to TRBD1. The trim removed 5 bases at V and 6 bases at J, leaving 8 bases unmatched. This CDR3 contains 14 residues. The germline V gene has CDR1 MNHNS and CDR2 SASEGT. CDR3 nucleotides: TGTGCCAGCAGTACGACAGGGTGGACGGATACGCAGTATTTT. The encoded protein is CASSTTGWTDTQYF.

This clone was recorded only once. This chain connects TRBV7-9 to TRBJ2-7; D is possibly TRBD2 (6 bases). This CDR3 spans 15 amino acids. CDR1 and CDR2 from the germline V gene are SEHNR and FQNEAQ (reference sequence). The V and J ends lost 7 bases and 5 bases respectively, with 21 bases between them. The CDR3 DNA reads TGTGCCAGCATCCCCGGAACGGGGGTCGGGGACGAGCAGTACTTC. This sequence encodes CASIPGTGVGDEQYF.

This chain connects TRBV19 to TRBJ2-5, with D possibly TRBD1 on 5 matching bases. This CDR3 is 14 amino acids long. Trimming cost V 3 bases and J 5 bases, with 13 bases left between them. Germline lookup yields CDR1 LNHDA and CDR2 SQIVND (reference sequence). The CDR3, as DNA: TGTGCCAGTAGTATGGGGCTATTAGGGGAGACCCAGTACTTC. Protein sequence: CASSMGLLGETQYF.

This chain links TRBV21-1 with TRBJ2-1; whether TRBD1, the table's D call, matches the DNA was not checked. TRBV21-1 constitutes a pseudogene. The CDR3 contains 15 residues. CDR3 DNA: TGTGCCAGCAGCCACGAGTCGATACAGTACAATGAGCAGTTCTTC. Residues: CASSHESIQYNEQFF.

This sequence joins TRBV2 and TRBJ2-7; a weak D match, TRBD1 (5 bases). V lost 6 bases to trimming and J lost 6 bases, with 15 bases between them. Germline loops: CDR1 SNHLY, CDR2 FYNNEI. The CDR3 loop spans 13 amino acids. DNA for the CDR3: TGTGCCAGCAGCCCAACAGGTTTCTCCGAGCAGTACTTC. Its translation: CASSPTGFSEQYF.

This chain joins TRBV7-9 and TRBJ1-4; D may be TRBD1 (6 bases). CDR3 length: 14 residues. Germline V lookup: CDR1 SEHNR, CDR2 FQNEAQ (reference sequence). V lost 7 bases and J 4 bases, leaving 13 bases between the germline ends. DNA for the CDR3: TGTGCCAGCAAAAGGGGGGCATATAATGAAAAACTGTTTTTT. Its protein product is CASKRGAYNEKLFF.

On this clone: Other DNA sequences in this sample translate to the same CDR3. The chain uses TRBV20-1 and TRBJ2-7, with TRBD2 as a possible D gene (5 bases). Germline V gene lookup returns CDR1 DFQATT and CDR2 SNEGSKA (reference sequence). This CDR3 is 11 amino acids long. With 3 bases removed from V and 5 bases from J, the gap between germline ends came to 8 bases. The CDR3 nucleotides are TGCAGTGCTAGCCCGGGAAACGAGCAGTACTTC. Protein: CSASPGNEQYF.

The rearrangement joins TRBV6-1 to TRBJ1-6; 10 bases agree with TRBD1. V trimming: 1 base; J trimming: 5 bases; junction bases outside the gene matches: 8. The CDR3 loop spans 18 amino acids. Germline CDR1 reads MNHNS; CDR2 reads SASEGT. CDR3 protein: CASSEVLGQGLNNSPLHF. The DNA for the CDR3 is TGTGCCAGCAGTGAAGTGCTGGGACAGGGGCTAAATAATTCACCCCTCCACTTT.

This chain uses TRBV6-5 with TRBJ2-7; D unclear. V was trimmed by 6 bases and J by 2 bases, leaving 8 bases between them. Germline V gene data show CDR1 as MNHEY and CDR2 as SVGAGI. The CDR3 is 12 amino acids. The DNA of the CDR3 is TGTGCCAGCAGGACCGGCACCTACGAGCAGTACTTC. Amino acid sequence: CASRTGTYEQYF.

V usage is TRBV30 and J usage is TRBJ1-4; D gene uncertain. Trimming removed 2 bases from V and 6 bases from J, with 10 bases in between. Germline assignment: CDR1 GTSNPN and CDR2 SVGIG (reference sequence). This CDR3 contains 13 residues. Written as DNA, the CDR3 is TGTGCCTGGAGTCAAGAACCCCATGAAAAACTGTTTTTT. This sequence encodes CAWSQEPHEKLFF.

The chain carries TRBV7-2 and TRBJ2-7; 10 bases fit TRBD2. Germline V gene sequence: CDR1 SGHTA, CDR2 FQGNSA. This CDR3 region has 14 residues. With 3 bases clipped from V and 6 bases from J, the junction kept 5 bases outside the gene matches. The CDR3 region is CASSFPSGSSEQYF. CDR3 bases: TGTGCCAGCAGCTTTCCTAGCGGGAGTTCCGAGCAGTACTTC.